These 32 T cell receptor beta chains share one sample of origin, sequenced in a study of cytomegalovirus exposure and HLA in healthy donors. PCR involved 60 Vbeta and 13 Jbeta primers. TCRdb's copy holds only in-frame clones and misses some; the assay was immunoSEQ multiplex PCR. The sample includes approximately 170,000 clones, just over 75% of them seen just once. Sequenced input: PBMCs. These receptors were obtained from a man aged 40-49 years in good health and CMV-seronegative.

This clone was counted a few times. This sequence joins TRBV15 and TRBJ1-2; TRBD1 agrees at 8 bases. Germline trimming cut 3 bases from V and 0 bases from J; bases unmatched to any gene: 6. The CDR3 length is 16 residues. Per the germline V gene, CDR1 is LNHNV and CDR2 is YYDKDF (reference sequence). In DNA, the CDR3 is TGTGCCACCAGCAGTGGACAGGGCACAGCTAACTATGGCTACACCTTC. This gives the protein CATSSGQGTANYGYTF.

Concerning this clone: At one of its ends the junction is not consistent with the germline gene, which may arise from a read error. The chain recombines TRBV7-9 with TRBJ1-4; D is unclear. The length of the CDR3 is 14 residues. CDR1 SEHNR and CDR2 FQNEAQ come from the germline V gene (reference sequence). The CDR3 spells CSSSLANRNEKLFF. The CDR3 nucleotides read TGTTCCAGCAGCTTAGCTAATCGTAATGAAAAACTGTTTTTT.

CDR3 DNA sequence: TGTGCCAGCAGCTTAGGCCAAACGGGCTATGGCTACACCTTC. Amino acids: CASSLGQTGYGYTF. The chain joins TRBV7-9 to TRBJ1-2, with D hard to call. Looked up from germline, CDR1 is SEHNR and CDR2 is FQNEAQ (reference sequence). This CDR3 has 14 residues. Trimming removed 1 base at V and 4 bases at J, with 10 bases between.

This sequence joins TRBV4-2 and TRBJ2-2; 8 bases line up with TRBD2. The trim removed 0 bases at V and 1 base at J, leaving 4 bases unmatched. The CDR3 covers 17 residues. CDR1 is LGHNA and CDR2 is YNFKEQ in the germline V gene. CDR3 residues: CASSQDPLAGNTGELFF. The CDR3 nucleotides read TGTGCCAGCAGCCAAGATCCCCTAGCGGGGAACACCGGGGAGCTGTTTTTT.

The V and J genes are TRBV27 and TRBJ1-1; weak D call: TRBD1 (5 bases). The CDR3 sequence is 14 residues long. V lost 8 bases, J lost 4 bases, and 17 bases lay in between. The germline V gene encodes CDR1 MNHEY and CDR2 SMNVEV (reference sequence). CDR3 sequence reads: CASRRPGWGTEAFF. CDR3 nucleotides: TGTGCCAGCCGCCGCCCAGGGTGGGGCACTGAAGCTTTCTTT.

The genes are TRBV27 and TRBJ1-2, with 10 bases identical to TRBD1. V gave up 10 bases and J gave up 3 bases; unmatched junction bases: 5. The CDR3 extends over 13 amino acids. The germline gives CDR1 MNHEY, CDR2 SMNVEV (reference sequence). CDR3 nucleotide sequence: TGTGCCATCCGAGGACAGGGGGACTATGGCTACACCTTC. Amino acids: CAIRGQGDYGYTF.

The CDR3 loop reads CASSSGLAGPNEQFF. CDR3 nucleotides: TGTGCCAGCAGTTCGGGACTAGCGGGACCAAATGAGCAGTTCTTC. The V call is TRBV2, the J call TRBJ2-1, with 13 nucleotides matching TRBD2. V was pared by 5 bases and J by 7 bases, with 5 bases of the junction left unmatched. Germline-derived CDR1 and CDR2 are SNHLY and FYNNEI. The CDR3 extends over 15 amino acids.

This chain links TRBV29-1 with TRBJ2-2; D gene unclear. From germline, CDR1 is SQVTM and CDR2 ANQGSEA. The CDR3 spans 12 residues. V lost 4 bases and J 5 bases, leaving 8 bases between the germline ends. The CDR3 here is CSVGRLTGELFF. The CDR3 region has the DNA TGCAGCGTTGGCCGGTTGACCGGGGAGCTGTTTTTT.

The genes are TRBV5-4 and TRBJ2-1; 7 bases match TRBD2. Germline lookup yields CDR1 SGHNT and CDR2 YYREEE (reference sequence). CDR3 length: 14 amino acids. J gave up 10 bases and V 6 bases, and 13 bases lay outside the gene matches. CDR3 DNA sequence: TGTGCCAGCACCCAAGGGCTAGCGGAAGGGGAGCAGTTCTTC. Its protein product is CASTQGLAEGEQFF.

This clone showed up just once. The chain employs TRBV11-3 and TRBJ2-4; 7 nucleotides line up with TRBD2. The CDR3 has 13 residues. Germline CDR1 is SGHNT and CDR2 is YENEEA. V dropped 2 bases and J dropped 5; count of bases not matched to a gene: 0. CDR3 loop: CASSLRGENIQYF. The CDR3 DNA sequence: TGTGCCAGCAGCTTACGGGGGGAAAACATTCAGTACTTC. Full variable domain (missing parts from reference TRBV11-3 and TRBJ2-4): EAGVVQSPRYKIIEKKQPVAFWCNPISGHNTLYWYLQNLGQGPELLIRYENEEAVDDSQLPKDRFSAERLKGVDSTLKIQPAELGDSAVYLCASSLRGENIQYFGAGTRLSVL.

Here the CDR3 reads CASSPQGQKTGELFF. In nucleotides, the CDR3 is TGCGCCAGCAGCCCCCAGGGACAGAAAACCGGGGAGCTGTTTTTT. The chain uses TRBV5-1 and TRBJ2-2; 7 bases agree with TRBD1. This CDR3 has 15 residues. After removal of 4 bases from V and 5 bases from J, the junction contained 8 bases not matched to a gene. CDR1 is SGHRS and CDR2 is YFSETQ in the germline V gene.

The chain joins TRBV2 to TRBJ2-3, with D unresolved. Germline-derived CDR1 and CDR2 are SNHLY and FYNNEI. The CDR3 is 13 amino acids. The V and J ends lost 7 bases and 1 base respectively, with 9 bases between them. CDR3 amino acids: CASKVPGTDTQYF. The CDR3 bases are TGTGCCAGCAAAGTCCCAGGCACAGATACGCAGTATTTT.

The V and J genes are TRBV7-9 and TRBJ2-7, with TRBD2 identical over 12 bases. The germline V gene encodes CDR1 SEHNR and CDR2 FQNEAQ (reference sequence). Trimming at V came to 4 bases and at J to 1 base, leaving 2 bases not matched to a gene. This CDR3 has 15 amino acids. The CDR3 here is CASSSSGRASYEQYV. CDR3 DNA sequence: TGTGCCAGCAGCTCTAGCGGGAGGGCTTCCTACGAGCAGTACGTC.

This sequence joins TRBV5-1 and TRBJ2-3; D is possibly TRBD2 (5 bases). Per the germline V gene, CDR1 is SGHRS and CDR2 is YFSETQ. The CDR3 has 18 residues. V was pared by 2 bases and J by 2 bases, with 21 bases between. The CDR3 protein is CASSFKPFSGGPTDTQYF. CDR3 sequence (DNA): TGCGCCAGCAGCTTCAAACCCTTCAGCGGAGGACCCACAGATACGCAGTATTTT. Full variable domain (remainder filled in from reference TRBV5-1 and TRBJ2-3): KAGVTQTPRYLIKTRGQQVTLSCSPISGHRSVSWYQQTPGQGLQFLFEYFSETQRNKGNFPGRFSGRQFSNSRSEMNVSTLELGDSALYLCASSFKPFSGGPTDTQYFGPGTRLTVL.

J is TRBJ1-5 and V is TRBV6-1; unclear D gene. This CDR3 has 14 residues. The V gene's germline CDR1 is MNHNS and CDR2 SASEGT. Trimming removed 8 bases at V and 3 bases at J, with 14 bases between. The CDR3 DNA reads as TGTGCCAGCCCAGGCCCACAGATCAATCAGCCCCAGCATTTT. Its translation is CASPGPQINQPQHF.

The chain joins TRBV5-4 to TRBJ2-1, with 11 bases lining up with TRBD2. There are 17 residues in the CDR3. From germline, CDR1 is SGHNT and CDR2 YYREEE (reference sequence). V lost 4 bases to trimming and J lost 8 bases; unmatched junction nucleotides: 14. The CDR3, as DNA: TGTGCCAGCAGCCCTCAGACGGGACTAGCGGAGGCGGATGAGCAGTTCTTC. Amino acid sequence: CASSPQTGLAEADEQFF.

The rearrangement joins TRBV6-1 to TRBJ1-5; D might be TRBD1 (5 bases). The CDR3 spans 15 residues. V gave up 6 bases and J gave up 1 base, with 13 bases separating them. Germline assignment: CDR1 MNHNS and CDR2 SASEGT. The CDR3 loop reads CASRELRQSNQPQHF. The CDR3 DNA sequence: TGTGCCAGCAGGGAACTGAGACAGAGCAATCAGCCCCAGCATTTT.

The gene calls are TRBV19 and TRBJ1-5; 9 bases agree with TRBD1. This CDR3 has 14 residues. Germline-derived CDR1 and CDR2 are LNHDA and SQIVND (reference sequence). Losses at the gene ends were 7 bases for V and 6 bases for J; bases not matched to a gene: 7. CDR3 DNA sequence: TGTGCCAGTACCCCCGGGACAGGGATTCAGCCCCAGCATTTT. Translated, it gives CASTPGTGIQPQHF.

The chain carries TRBV14 and TRBJ2-7; 9 bases agree with TRBD1. The V gene's germline CDR1 is SGHDN and CDR2 FVKESK. Unmatched junction bases numbered 4, after V lost 7 bases and J lost 3 bases. There are 13 residues in the CDR3. In nucleotides, the CDR3 is TGTGCCAGCATCCCGGGACAGGGCTACGAGCAGTACGTC. The encoded protein is CASIPGQGYEQYV.

The chain uses TRBV5-1 and TRBJ2-1, with 12 bases matching TRBD2. V dropped 4 bases and J dropped 8; count of bases not matched to a gene: 7. This CDR3 has 15 amino acids. The V gene's germline CDR1 is SGHRS and CDR2 YFSETQ. CDR3 in DNA: TGCGCCAGCAGCCCCCTAGCGGGAGGGCCTCATGAGCAGTTCTTC. Its protein is CASSPLAGGPHEQFF.

The sample holds one count of this clone. The chain has TRBV5-1 and TRBJ1-5; D gene ambiguous. Germline values: CDR1 SGHRS, CDR2 YFSETQ. Trimming cost V 8 bases and J 4 bases, with 10 bases left between them. CDR3 length: 12 residues. CDR3 coding DNA: TGCGCCAGTGAACAAGCGAATCAGCCCCAGCATTTT. Translating gives CASEQANQPQHF.

This chain links TRBV5-1 with TRBJ1-3; D might be TRBD1 (6 bases). Germline CDR1 reads SGHRS; CDR2 reads YFSETQ. The CDR3 is 15 residues long. The ends were cut back, 4 bases at V and 0 bases at J, with 11 bases in the middle. CDR3 protein: CASSATGDSGNTIYF. For the CDR3, the DNA is TGCGCCAGCAGCGCGACAGGAGACTCTGGAAACACCATATATTTT.

This sequence joins TRBV19 and TRBJ2-7, with D perhaps matching TRBD2 (5 bases). Germline CDR1 and CDR2: LNHDA and SQIVND (reference sequence). CDR3 length: 16 amino acids. Between the trimmed V and J ends, which lost 4 bases and 2 bases, there was a span of 18 bases. The CDR3: CASSRGILDLAYEQYV. CDR3 coding DNA: TGTGCCAGTAGTAGAGGAATTTTGGACTTGGCCTACGAGCAGTACGTC.

The chain uses TRBV19 and TRBJ1-5; maybe TRBD1 (5 bases). Trimming removed 4 bases at V and 2 bases at J, with 27 bases between. Germline lookup yields CDR1 LNHDA and CDR2 SQIVND (reference sequence). The CDR3 runs to 20 residues. For the CDR3, the DNA is TGTGCCAGTAGTAATGTCTCGTTTTACCAGGGAGGTTCGGGCAATCAGCCCCAGCATTTT. This translates into CASSNVSFYQGGSGNQPQHF. Looking up the rest from reference TRBV19 and TRBJ1-5 gives the full variable domain: DGGITQSPKYLFRKEGQNVTLSCEQNLNHDAMYWYRQDPGQGLRLIYYSQIVNDFQKGDIAEGYSVSREKKESFPLTVTSAQKNPTAFYLCASSNVSFYQGGSGNQPQHFGDGTRLSIL.

The CDR3 bases are TGTGCCAGCAGCCGACTAGCGGGGGGTCCGAATGAGCAGTTCTTC. It yields the protein CASSRLAGGPNEQFF. The genes are TRBV2 and TRBJ2-1, with TRBD2 matching over 13 bases. Germline loops: CDR1 SNHLY, CDR2 FYNNEI. V trimming: 6 bases; J trimming: 7 bases; junction bases outside the gene matches: 6. There are 15 residues in the CDR3.

The J gene is TRBJ1-1, the V gene TRBV6-5, with 9 nucleotides matching TRBD1. The V gene's germline CDR1 is MNHEY and CDR2 SVGAGI. V shed 2 bases and J 6 bases; nucleotides not matched to a gene: 4. The CDR3 consists of 14 residues. This chain's CDR3 is CASSYGTGSAEAFF. The CDR3 bases are TGTGCCAGCAGTTACGGGACAGGGAGCGCTGAAGCTTTCTTT.

V usage is TRBV9 and J usage is TRBJ2-7, with TRBD1 identical over 7 bases. The J segment lost 6 bases and the V segment lost 0 bases, leaving 6 bases of the junction unmatched. Germline V CDR1 and CDR2: SGDLS, YYNGEE. CDR3 length: 14 amino acids. The DNA for the CDR3 is TGTGCCAGCAGCGTAGGAATAGGGGGCGTCGAGCAGTACTTC. This encodes CASSVGIGGVEQYF.

V and J are TRBV30 and TRBJ2-7, with 9 bases aligning to TRBD1. This CDR3 contains 13 residues. Germline V gene sequence: CDR1 GTSNPN, CDR2 SVGIG (reference sequence). V lost 8 bases to trimming and J lost 3 bases; unmatched junction nucleotides: 8. Here the CDR3 reads CAGGGTGSYEQYF. The DNA of the CDR3 is TGTGCCGGAGGGGGGACAGGGAGCTACGAGCAGTACTTC. Together with reference TRBV30 and TRBJ2-7, the CDR3 gives the full variable domain: SQTIHQWPATLVQPVGSPLSLECTVEGTSNPNLYWYRQAAGRGLQLLFYSVGIGQISSEVPQNLSASRPQDRQFILSSKKLLLSDSGFYLCAGGGTGSYEQYFGPGTRLTVT.

This chain connects TRBV5-1 to TRBJ1-2; D might be TRBD1 (6 bases). The germline V gene has CDR1 SGHRS and CDR2 YFSETQ. Trimming stripped 10 bases from V and 4 bases from J, with 26 bases between. The CDR3 has 16 residues. DNA for the CDR3: TGCGCCTCCACCCTTGGGGGCGTCGCCCGGGGCTATGGCTACACCTTC. Its protein product is CASTLGGVARGYGYTF. The whole variable domain, filled in from reference TRBV5-1 and TRBJ1-2, reads KAGVTQTPRYLIKTRGQQVTLSCSPISGHRSVSWYQQTPGQGLQFLFEYFSETQRNKGNFPGRFSGRQFSNSRSEMNVSTLELGDSALYLCASTLGGVARGYGYTFGSGTRLTVV.

This rearrangement joins TRBV9 to TRBJ1-1; D is possibly TRBD1 (5 bases). Germline CDR1 SGDLS, CDR2 YYNGEE. The CDR3 contains 14 residues. V lost 6 bases and J 11 bases, leaving 23 bases between the germline ends. In DNA form, the CDR3 reads TGTGCCAGCAACTCGGGGGGGGATGGTGGACCGGCTTTCTTT. It yields the protein CASNSGGDGGPAFF. Filled out from reference TRBV9 and TRBJ1-1, the complete variable domain reads DSGVTQTPKHLITATGQRVTLRCSPRSGDLSVYWYQQSLDQGLQFLIQYYNGEERAKGNILERFSAQQFPDLHSELNLSSLELGDSALYFCASNSGGDGGPAFFGQGTRLTVV.

This clone was recorded a few times. The chain uses TRBV5-6 and TRBJ2-4; 12 bases align to TRBD1. The CDR3 length is 19 residues. Germline loops: CDR1 SGHDT, CDR2 YYEEEE. V shed 4 bases and J 0 bases; nucleotides not matched to a gene: 11. The CDR3 region is CASSAGTGGAKGAKNIQYF. DNA for the CDR3: TGTGCCAGCAGCGCCGGGACAGGGGGCGCAAAAGGAGCCAAAAACATTCAGTACTTC.

This chain uses TRBV30 with TRBJ2-7; 9 bases map to TRBD2. The ends lost 2 bases at V and 2 bases at J; junction bases unmatched: 4. The CDR3 runs to 14 residues. Germline V CDR1 and CDR2: GTSNPN, SVGIG (reference sequence). The CDR3: CAWSFAGGPYEQYF. DNA of the CDR3: TGTGCCTGGAGTTTTGCGGGAGGGCCCTACGAGCAGTACTTC.